The present T cell receptor (beta chain) was sequenced within a study of blood T cell repertoires in COVID-19. For the study at large: Both acute and convalescent COVID-19 samples were obtained from the United States, Italy and Spain. Nucleic acid was either cDNA or gDNA, and it came from T cells, B-cell-depleted T cells, or PBMCs.

The CDR3 spans 13 residues. V was pared by 6 bases and J by 2 bases, with 10 bases between. CDR1 and CDR2 (germline): LNHDA, SQIVND (reference sequence). Original processing methods: Estimates of nucleated cell counts were drawn from the amplification of reference gene primers. Data came from immunoSEQ multiplex PCR; TCRdb stores just in-frame clones and leaves some out. V and J calls and clone size come straight from that table; D and trimming were deduced from the DNA. The sample lists 300,000 to 350,000 clones, roughly 90% occurring once. This clone is a singleton in its sample. Seattle cases were enrolled at active infection and followed longitudinally.

This TCR was sampled from a woman in her 70s with COVID-19, enrolled during active disease. This rearrangement joins TRBV19 to TRBJ2-5, with D perhaps TRBD1 (6 bases). Sample: peripheral blood. The CDR3 sequence: CASRPRGQETQYF. The CDR3 nucleotides read TGTGCCAGTAGGCCAAGGGGGCAAGAGACCCAGTACTTC.